This T cell receptor beta chain was found in a study of cytomegalovirus exposure and HLA in healthy donors. Findings and limits, study-wide: Presence/absence analysis assumed near-uniform sequencing depth across donors. Later on, a genetic analysis was performed. It linked a missense variant in DCLRE1C with V- and J-gene trimming of TCR beta.

Amplification used 60 Vbeta primers and 13 Jbeta primers. This table comes from immunoSEQ multiplex PCR, and its TCRdb copy is limited to in-frame clones, with some not included. The table lists over 200,000 clones, around 85% of them singletons. Germline assignment: CDR1 MNHNY and CDR2 SVGAGI (reference sequence). The V gene end was trimmed by 3 bases and the J gene end by 6 bases; junction bases not matched to a gene: 9. There are 16 residues in the CDR3. Of note for this clone: The antigen is unknown.

The origin of this receptor is a human donor in good health. Sequencing used PBMCs. This chain joins TRBV6-6 and TRBJ2-2; TRBD2 agrees at 8 bases. This CDR3 reads CASSYRTSIVAGELFF. For the CDR3, the DNA is TGTGCCAGCAGTTATCGGACTAGCATAGTTGCCGGGGAGCTGTTTTTT.